Each of the 12 T cell receptor beta chains below was sequenced from the same sample in a study of somatic mutations in cytotoxic T cells in rheumatoid arthritis. Some clones are missing from TCRdb's copy, which holds only in-frame ones; the method was immunoSEQ multiplex PCR. The table records under 15,000 clones, roughly four fifths of them present only once. Sequencing was performed on CD8+ T cells sorted from blood. The receptors were sampled from a woman in her sixties or seventies in good health.

This chain connects TRBV28 to TRBJ2-3, with D possibly being TRBD1 (5 bases). Germline CDR1 is MDHEN and CDR2 is SYDVKM. There are 13 residues in the CDR3. V was trimmed by 6 bases and J by 3 bases, leaving 10 bases between them. CDR3: CASSQGLTDTQYF. For the CDR3, the DNA is TGTGCCAGCAGCCAGGGTCTGACAGATACGCAGTATTTT.

This chain joins TRBV28 and TRBJ2-5; maybe TRBD1 (6 bases). The CDR3 sequence is 14 residues long. V was shortened by 8 bases and J by 5 bases, with 18 bases between the two germline ends. The germline CDR1 and CDR2 sequences are MDHEN and SYDVKM. The CDR3 DNA reads as TGTGCCAGCTCAACGCCTAGGGGGTCGGAGACCCAGTACTTC. Translated, it gives CASSTPRGSETQYF.

The rearrangement uses TRBV9 and TRBJ2-3; TRBD2 matches 11 bases. Germline CDR1 SGDLS, CDR2 YYNGEE. CDR3 length: 16 residues. V lost 3 bases to trimming and J lost 3 bases; unmatched junction nucleotides: 6. CDR3 DNA: TGTGCCAGCAGCGGAACTAGCGGGGGACCAACAGATACGCAGTATTTT. It specifies CASSGTSGGPTDTQYF.

The chain employs TRBV29-1 and TRBJ1-2; 8 bases are shared with TRBD1. Germline CDR1 SQVTM, CDR2 ANQGSEA. The V and J ends lost 8 bases and 3 bases, in that order; junction bases with no gene match: 5. The CDR3 length is 12 residues. Here the CDR3 reads CSIDRGYYGYTF. In DNA form, the CDR3 reads TGCAGCATCGACAGGGGTTACTATGGCTACACCTTC.

V usage is TRBV5-1 and J usage is TRBJ1-4; D call uncertain. Deletions cut 0 bases from V and 0 bases from J, with 9 bases between. Germline CDR1 reads SGHRS; CDR2 reads YFSETQ. The CDR3 sequence is 16 residues long. CDR3 sequence: CASSLELAATNEKLFF. As DNA, the CDR3 is TGCGCCAGCAGCTTGGAGTTGGCTGCAACTAATGAAAAACTGTTTTTT.

The rearrangement links TRBV9 to TRBJ2-1; 9 nucleotides line up with TRBD2. CDR3 size: 15 residues. Germline V lookup: CDR1 SGDLS, CDR2 YYNGEE. The trim removed 0 bases at V and 8 bases at J, leaving 6 bases unmatched. CDR3 coding DNA: TGTGCCAGCAGCGTAGAGGGCGGGGGGGTGGATGAGCAGTTCTTC. Translating it yields CASSVEGGGVDEQFF.

The V and J genes are TRBV9 and TRBJ2-2, with 7 bases lining up with TRBD1. V trimming: 0 bases; J trimming: 4 bases; junction bases outside the gene matches: 3. Germline V gives CDR1 SGDLS, CDR2 YYNGEE. This CDR3 region has 15 residues. CDR3 region: CASSVGQGGTGELFF. The DNA of the CDR3 is TGTGCCAGCAGCGTAGGACAGGGTGGCACCGGGGAGCTGTTTTTT.

This sequence joins TRBV7-8 and TRBJ1-4; D remains ambiguous. V lost 0 bases and J lost 13, with 12 bases in between. Per the germline V gene, CDR1 is SGHVS and CDR2 is FQNEAQ. This CDR3 spans 13 amino acids. The CDR3 loop reads CASSLAPIGVLFF. CDR3 nucleotides: TGTGCCAGCAGCTTAGCGCCCATCGGGGTACTGTTTTTT.

V is TRBV21-1 and J is TRBJ2-5; the D segment call TRBD2 is taken from the table without a DNA check. TRBV21-1 is described as a pseudogene. The CDR3 contains 19 residues. The CDR3 DNA reads TGTGCCAGCAGCAAAGAAGGGACCGCGGCTAGCGGGGACCAAGAGACCCAGTACTTC. This codes for CASSKEGTAASGDQETQYF.

CDR3 nucleotides: TGTGCCAGCTCACGACTAGCGGGGGCTACAGATACGCAGTATTTT. Its protein is CASSRLAGATDTQYF. V gene TRBV18 combines with J gene TRBJ2-3; 12 bases match TRBD2. Trimming took 4 bases from V and 3 from J; bases not matched to a gene: 2. The V gene's germline CDR1 is KGHSH and CDR2 LQKENI. The CDR3 contains 15 residues.

Here the CDR3 reads CASSGPGSDTDTQYF. The CDR3 nucleotides are TGTGCCAGCTCAGGTCCAGGGTCCGACACAGATACGCAGTATTTT. This chain joins TRBV18 and TRBJ2-3; TRBD1 is a possible D gene (5 bases). V was clipped by 5 bases and J by 2 bases, with 14 bases between them. CDR3 length: 15 amino acids. CDR1 is KGHSH and CDR2 is LQKENI in the germline V gene.

The V and J genes are TRBV27 and TRBJ1-5; D gene unclear. The CDR3 has 12 amino acids. Deletions cut 6 bases from V and 3 bases from J, with 6 bases between. Per germline, CDR1 MNHEY and CDR2 SMNVEV (reference sequence). This CDR3 is CASSHYNQPQHF. In nucleotides, the CDR3 is TGTGCCAGCAGCCACTACAATCAGCCCCAGCATTTT.